Listed below are T cell receptor beta chains from one sample, sequenced in a study of T-cell reconstitution after alpha-beta-depleted transplantation in children. From the PCR reads, TCRdb called clonotypes with MiXCR, one entry per CDR3 protein. The repertoire holds about 90,000 distinct CDR3 sequences, with less than 20% as singletons. This specimen was PBMCs, mostly from graft donor cells, taken 180 days after TCRalphabeta/CD19-depleted stem cell transplant. These receptors were taken from a male patient aged 2-9 years who had a stem cell transplant for acute lymphoblastic leukemia, so the T cells may come from the graft donor. CDR3s include the opening cysteine and the closing phenylalanine or tryptophan. The D gene is left open where the match is weak. The size of a clone is reported for some rows only, either as once, few or many, or as a class for expanded clones.

v_gene	d_gene	abundance	j_gene	CDR3aa	CDR3nt
TRBV4-2	-	many	TRBJ2-3	CASSQGTSTDTQYF	TGTGCCAGCAGCCAAGGGACTAGCACAGATACGCAGTATTTT
TRBV27	-	-	TRBJ2-7	CASSLLDSVGEQYF	TGTGCCAGCAGTTTATTGGACTCTGTGGGGGAGCAGTACTTC
TRBV11-2	TRBD2	few	TRBJ2-2	CASSPLAGRTGELFF	TGTGCCAGCAGCCCCCTAGCGGGGCGAACCGGGGAGCTGTTTTTT
TRBV12-3/TRBV12-4	-	-	TRBJ2-7	CASRPPGVSYEQYF	TGTGCCAGCAGGCCCCCCGGGGTATCCTACGAGCAGTACTTC
TRBV12-3/TRBV12-4	-	-	TRBJ1-1	CASSLRVLNTEAFF	TGTGCCAGCAGTTTACGGGTCCTGAACACTGAAGCTTTCTTT
TRBV20-1	-	many	TRBJ1-2	CSAGYTETVYGYTF	TGCAGTGCTGGATACACTGAAACAGTCTATGGCTACACCTTC
TRBV20-1	TRBD1	few	TRBJ2-3	CSASPGTGVTDTQYF	TGCAGTGCTAGCCCCGGGACAGGGGTCACAGATACGCAGTATTTT
TRBV6-1	-	-	TRBJ2-7	CASSPPGAAYEQYF	TGTGCCAGCAGCCCTCCGGGGGCAGCCTACGAGCAGTACTTC
TRBV7-2	TRBD2	-	TRBJ2-5	CASSLGGEGKTQYF	TGTGCCAGCAGCTTAGGCGGGGAGGGGAAGACCCAGTACTTC
TRBV20-1	TRBD2	few	TRBJ2-3	CSARGTSVLDTQYF	TGCAGTGCTAGGGGGACTAGCGTGTTAGATACGCAGTATTTT
TRBV7-2	-	few	TRBJ2-1	CASSLTRVAYNEQFF	TGTGCCAGCAGCTTGACTAGAGTGGCCTACAATGAGCAGTTCTTC
TRBV7-2	-	few	TRBJ2-2	CASNTYGELFF	TGTGCCAGCAACACATACGGGGAGCTGTTTTTT
TRBV12-3/TRBV12-4	-	-	TRBJ1-1	CASSWTARHTEAFF	TGTGCCAGCAGTTGGACCGCGCGACACACTGAAGCTTTCTTT
TRBV7-2	-	-	TRBJ1-1	CASRRTGREMEAFF	TGTGCCAGCAGAAGGACGGGGCGGGAGATGGAAGCTTTCTTT
TRBV7-9	-	-	TRBJ2-7	CASSPRSGDSSYEQYF	TGTGCCAGCAGCCCCCGCAGCGGGGACAGCTCCTACGAGCAGTACTTC
TRBV12-3/TRBV12-4	-	-	TRBJ2-5	CASSLGDRETQYF	TGTGCCAGCAGCTTGGGGGACCGAGAGACCCAGTACTTC
TRBV11-2	TRBD1	-	TRBJ1-4	CASSLEGQDQFF	TGTGCCAGCAGCTTAGAGGGACAGGATCAGTTTTTT
TRBV12-3/TRBV12-4	TRBD1	-	TRBJ2-5	CASSLGQGARWETQYF	TGTGCCAGCAGTTTGGGGCAGGGGGCGCGCTGGGAGACCCAGTACTTC
TRBV10-3	-	many	TRBJ2-3	CAISESTATATDTQYF	TGTGCCATCAGTGAGTCGACAGCTACGGCGACGGATACGCAGTATTTT
TRBV5-1	-	-	TRBJ2-3	CASRGLETSTDTQYF	TGCGCCAGCCGGGGGCTGGAGACTAGCACAGATACGCAGTATTTT
TRBV20-1	-	many	TRBJ2-3	CSARDSRRSGGTDTQYF	TGCAGTGCTAGAGATAGTAGAAGGAGCGGCGGCACAGATACGCAGTATTTT
TRBV7-2	-	-	TRBJ2-1	CASSYPGKLNEQFF	TGTGCCAGCAGCTACCCTGGGAAACTCAATGAGCAGTTCTTC
TRBV4-1	TRBD1	-	TRBJ2-1	CASSQDPVQDRGLTSSYNEQFF	TGCGCCAGCAGCCAGGACCCTGTTCAGGACAGGGGGCTTACTAGCTCCTACAATGAGCAGTTCTTC
TRBV7-9	TRBD1	many	TRBJ2-1	CASRTTGTGLDNEQFF	TGTGCCAGCAGAACTACGGGGACAGGTTTGGACAATGAGCAGTTCTTC
TRBV28	-	many	TRBJ2-2	CASSFYQPGYAVTGELFF	TGTGCCAGCAGTTTTTATCAGCCAGGGTACGCGGTCACCGGGGAGCTGTTTTTT
TRBV5-1	-	few	TRBJ2-1	CASSFFSPHDEQFF	TGCGCCAGCAGCTTTTTTTCGCCCCACGATGAGCAGTTCTTC
TRBV12-3/TRBV12-4	TRBD2	few	TRBJ2-2	CASSPSGGAGGELFF	TGTGCCAGCAGTCCTAGCGGGGGGGCCGGCGGGGAGCTGTTTTTT
TRBV9	-	few	TRBJ2-1	CASSPGRMSSYNEQFF	TGTGCCAGCAGCCCAGGACGGATGAGCTCCTACAATGAGCAGTTCTTC
TRBV18	-	few	TRBJ2-7	CASSDGLSYEQYF	TGTGCCAGCTCGGACGGACTCTCCTACGAGCAGTACTTC
TRBV18	-	few	TRBJ1-1	CASSPREGEAFF	TGTGCCAGCTCACCAAGGGAAGGGGAAGCTTTCTTT
TRBV7-9	TRBD1	-	TRBJ2-7	CASSSHRGRMGEQYF	TGTGCCAGCAGCTCCCACAGGGGGCGAATGGGTGAGCAGTACTTC
TRBV20-1	-	-	TRBJ1-3	CSAKPPTGNTIYF	TGCAGTGCGAAGCCACCGACTGGAAACACCATATATTTT
TRBV5-1	TRBD2	-	TRBJ2-3	CASSETGGSTDTQYF	TGCGCCAGCAGCGAAACCGGGGGGAGCACAGATACGCAGTATTTT
TRBV6-5	-	few	TRBJ2-1	CASSYAGLVNEQFF	TGTGCCAGCAGTTACGCGGGGCTGGTAAATGAGCAGTTCTTC
TRBV5-1	TRBD2	-	TRBJ2-2	CASSPWTSGELAGELFF	TGCGCCAGCAGCCCTTGGACTAGCGGGGAGTTGGCCGGGGAGCTGTTTTTT
TRBV27	TRBD1	-	TRBJ2-7	CASSPRTGLIYEQYF	TGTGCCAGCAGTCCCAGGACAGGTCTTATCTACGAGCAGTACTTC
TRBV7-9	TRBD2	few	TRBJ2-7	CASSTPGLAGDHEQYF	TGTGCCAGCAGCACTCCGGGACTAGCGGGGGATCACGAGCAGTACTTC
TRBV20-1	-	few	TRBJ1-2	CSARPPAGQRMVVDYGYTF	TGCAGTGCTAGGCCCCCCGCTGGACAGAGAATGGTCGTGGACTATGGCTACACCTTC
TRBV5-1	-	-	TRBJ2-3	CASSPDSTDTQYF	TGCGCCAGCAGCCCGGACAGCACAGATACGCAGTATTTT
TRBV29-1	TRBD1	-	TRBJ2-7	CSVEDPRDRGQEYEQYF	TGCAGCGTTGAAGATCCTCGGGACAGGGGGCAAGAATACGAGCAGTACTTC
TRBV6-5	-	few	TRBJ1-4	CASMGLGGKLFF	TGTGCCAGCATGGGGCTGGGAGGGAAACTGTTTTTT
TRBV18	-	-	TRBJ1-5	CASSPFRNQPQHF	TGTGCCAGCTCACCTTTCAGGAATCAGCCCCAGCATTTT
TRBV11-2	TRBD1	few	TRBJ1-1	CASSPDRVNTEAFF	TGTGCCAGCAGCCCCGACAGGGTGAACACTGAAGCTTTCTTT
TRBV20-1	TRBD2	-	TRBJ2-3	CSARLGLAGAADTQYF	TGCAGTGCTAGATTGGGGCTAGCGGGGGCGGCAGATACGCAGTATTTT
TRBV6-5	TRBD1	-	TRBJ1-3	CASSYRGSTGNTIYF	TGTGCCAGCAGCTACAGGGGTTCAACTGGAAACACCATATATTTT
TRBV7-9	-	-	TRBJ2-2	CASSLFLRPGYGELFF	TGTGCCAGCAGCTTATTTTTACGACCGGGTTACGGGGAGCTGTTTTTT
TRBV12-3/TRBV12-4	-	-	TRBJ2-2	CASRHTVSNTGELFF	TGTGCCAGCAGACACACAGTCTCGAACACCGGGGAGCTGTTTTTT
TRBV5-1	-	-	TRBJ2-3	CASSLLGERADTQYF	TGCGCCAGCAGCTTGCTAGGGGAGCGGGCAGATACGCAGTATTTT
TRBV7-9	-	-	TRBJ1-5	CASSSGHFNQPQHF	TGTGCCAGCAGCTCGGGACATTTCAATCAGCCCCAGCATTTT
TRBV18	-	-	TRBJ2-5	CASSLSRQDRETQYF	TGTGCCAGCTCCCTCAGTCGTCAAGACAGGGAGACCCAGTACTTC